Listed below are T cell receptor beta chains from one sample, sequenced in a study of T cell responses to AZD1222 COVID-19 vaccine. Generated by immunoSEQ multiplex PCR, the TCRdb table keeps only in-frame clones and is missing some. The repertoire holds 120,000 or so clones, with less than 90% as singletons. The source was peripheral blood, collected on day 0 of AZD1222 vaccination. The receptors stem from an adult in good health. Both conserved end residues are part of each CDR3. The order of the fields is V gene, D gene, clone size, J gene, CDR3 DNA, CDR3 protein. A D gene is named only where the DNA matches it firmly. Only part of the rows carry a size: once, few, many, or a class if the clone is expanded.

V: TRBV18
D: TRBD1
size: -
J: TRBJ2-4
DNA: TGTGCCAGCTCACCCGTTCCGGGACAGGGGGCCATTCAGTACTTC
CDR3: CASSPVPGQGAIQYF

V: TRBV5-3
D: TRBD1
size: -
J: TRBJ1-4
DNA: TGTGCCAGAGGATTACAGGGGCCAACTAATGAAAAACTGTTTTTT
CDR3: CARGLQGPTNEKLFF

V: TRBV29-1
D: -
size: -
J: TRBJ1-1
DNA: TGCAGCGTCCCCCTGGGGACTGAAGCTTTCTTT
CDR3: CSVPLGTEAFF

V: TRBV5-1
D: -
size: -
J: TRBJ1-1
DNA: TGCGCCAGCAGCTTGGTCTCATTACTTTTGAACACTGAAGCTTTCTTT
CDR3: CASSLVSLLLNTEAFF

V: TRBV6-2/TRBV6-3
D: -
size: -
J: TRBJ2-1
DNA: TGTGCCAGCAGTAAGGGCCAGCCACCCAATGAGCAGTTCTTC
CDR3: CASSKGQPPNEQFF

V: TRBV30
D: TRBD1
size: -
J: TRBJ1-1
DNA: TGTGCCTGGAAAACGACAGGGGGCGGGACTGAAGCTTTCTTT
CDR3: CAWKTTGGGTEAFF

V: TRBV10-3
D: -
size: -
J: TRBJ1-3
DNA: TGTGCCACCCAATTACAGGGTGTTGGAAACACCATATATTTT
CDR3: CATQLQGVGNTIYF

V: TRBV5-1
D: -
size: -
J: TRBJ1-2
DNA: TGCGCCAGCAGCGAAACATCTACTAACTATGGCTACACCTTC
CDR3: CASSETSTNYGYTF

V: TRBV6-6
D: TRBD1
size: -
J: TRBJ2-7
DNA: TGTGCCAGCAGTTGGCGACCGGGACAGGGATACGAGCAGTACTTC
CDR3: CASSWRPGQGYEQYF

V: TRBV20-1
D: -
size: few
J: TRBJ1-3
DNA: TGCAGTGTCGATATCGGAAACACCATATATTTT
CDR3: CSVDIGNTIYF

V: TRBV24-1
D: -
size: -
J: TRBJ1-1
DNA: TGTGCCACCAGTGATGGTAGGGGTGAAGCTTTCTTT
CDR3: CATSDGRGEAFF

V: TRBV2
D: -
size: -
J: TRBJ1-2
DNA: TGTGCCAGCAGTGAAGGGCAGGAAGTACCTACGTACTATGGCTACACCTTC
CDR3: CASSEGQEVPTYYGYTF

V: TRBV2
D: TRBD2
size: -
J: TRBJ2-7
DNA: TGTGCCAGCAGTTGGACTAGCGGGGGCTACGAGCAGTACTTC
CDR3: CASSWTSGGYEQYF

V: TRBV2
D: TRBD2
size: -
J: TRBJ2-2
DNA: TGTGCCAGCAGGGCCTCTAGCGGGACCGACACCGGGGAGCTGTTTTTT
CDR3: CASRASSGTDTGELFF

V: TRBV6-5
D: -
size: -
J: TRBJ2-2
DNA: TGTGCCAGCAGTCCCCCTGGGGCAAACACCGGGGAGCTGTTTTTT
CDR3: CASSPPGANTGELFF

V: TRBV18
D: -
size: -
J: TRBJ2-1
DNA: TGTGCCAGCTCACCATTTGGGGGTGGGATCTCCTACAATGAGCAGTTCTTC
CDR3: CASSPFGGGISYNEQFF

V: TRBV9
D: TRBD1
size: -
J: TRBJ2-4
DNA: TGTGCCAGCAGCGTATCGGGACAGGGGTTAGGGACCAAAAACATTCAGTACTTC
CDR3: CASSVSGQGLGTKNIQYF

V: TRBV4-3
D: TRBD1
size: -
J: TRBJ1-5
DNA: TGCGCCAGCAGCGTAGACAGGGAGCGGCGACAGCCCCAGCATTTT
CDR3: CASSVDRERRQPQHF

V: TRBV27
D: -
size: -
J: TRBJ2-1
DNA: TGTGCCAGCCGGGGGACAAGCTACAATGAGCAGTTCTTC
CDR3: CASRGTSYNEQFF

V: TRBV6-2/TRBV6-3
D: -
size: -
J: TRBJ1-5
DNA: TGTGCCAGCAGTTACTCCCGGGACATCCTCCTGGGGAGCAATCAGCCCCAGCATTTT
CDR3: CASSYSRDILLGSNQPQHF

V: TRBV7-6
D: -
size: -
J: TRBJ1-5
DNA: TGTGCCAGCAGCTTACAGGCGGGGGGCAATCAGCCCCAGCATTTT
CDR3: CASSLQAGGNQPQHF

V: TRBV4-1
D: -
size: -
J: TRBJ1-3
DNA: TGCGCCAGCAGCCAAGGTATGGCGATAAGCTCTGGAAACACCATATATTTT
CDR3: CASSQGMAISSGNTIYF

V: TRBV9
D: -
size: -
J: TRBJ1-1
DNA: TGTGCCAGCAGCGTAGTTAGGACGAACACTGAAGCTTTCTTT
CDR3: CASSVVRTNTEAFF

V: TRBV11-3
D: -
size: -
J: TRBJ1-6
DNA: TGTGCCAGCAGCTTAGCGGTCTGCAGGGGTAAACCTTATAATTCACCCCTCCACTTT
CDR3: CASSLAVCRGKPYNSPLHF

V: TRBV6-2/TRBV6-3
D: TRBD2
size: -
J: TRBJ2-5
DNA: TGTGCCAGCAGTGCGGTGGGGGGGGACCAAGAGACCCAGTACTTC
CDR3: CASSAVGGDQETQYF

V: TRBV4-2
D: -
size: -
J: TRBJ2-1
DNA: TGTGCCAGCAGCCTGACTGGTAATGAGCAGTTCTTC
CDR3: CASSLTGNEQFF